A single sample is the source of the 11 T cell receptor beta chains below, sequenced in a study of cytomegalovirus exposure and HLA in healthy donors. Primers: 60 Vbeta forward and 13 Jbeta reverse. Clones were sequenced by immunoSEQ multiplex PCR, and TCRdb holds only the in-frame ones, with some missing. The sample lists under 140,000 clones; roughly 80% were seen once. The sequencing sample was made of PBMCs. The receptors were sampled from a man aged 30 to 45 in good health and CMV-seropositive.

The table lists this clone with a count of one. The chain is built from TRBV5-6 and TRBJ2-7; TRBD1 matches 9 bases. This CDR3 is built from 14 residues. V shed 4 bases, J shed 4 bases, and the junction held 6 bases outside the gene matches. Per the germline V gene, CDR1 is SGHDT and CDR2 is YYEEEE. The CDR3 loop is CASSIDRGGYEQYF. The CDR3 coding sequence is TGTGCCAGCAGCATAGACAGGGGGGGGTACGAGCAGTACTTC.

The chain recombines TRBV7-9 with TRBJ1-2, with no clear D. V lost 5 bases and J 3 bases, leaving 13 bases between the germline ends. This CDR3 contains 14 residues. The germline V gene encodes CDR1 SEHNR and CDR2 FQNEAQ (reference sequence). The CDR3 loop is CASSPPEEHYGYTF. Written as DNA, the CDR3 is TGTGCCAGCAGCCCCCCGGAGGAACACTATGGCTACACCTTC.

A few counts support this clone. V and J are TRBV7-3 and TRBJ2-2, with D possibly matching TRBD1 (5 bases). The CDR3 runs 14 residues. V lost 6 bases and J 4 bases, leaving 12 bases between the germline ends. Per the germline V gene, CDR1 is SGHTA and CDR2 is FQGTGA. In DNA form, the CDR3 reads TGTGCCAGCAGAGCAGGACACGGCACCGGGGAGCTGTTTTTT. It encodes CASRAGHGTGELFF. The full variable domain, completed using reference TRBV7-3 and TRBJ2-2, is GAGVSQTPSNKVTEKGKYVELRCDPISGHTALYWYRQSLGQGPEFLIYFQGTGAADDSGLPNDRFFAVRPEGSVSTLKIQRTERGDSAVYLCASRAGHGTGELFFGEGSRLTVL.

V and J are TRBV27 and TRBJ2-1, with D tentatively TRBD1 (5 bases). Germline V CDR1 and CDR2: MNHEY, SMNVEV (reference sequence). V lost 6 bases and J 1 base, leaving 13 bases between the germline ends. The CDR3 contains 15 residues. Written as DNA, the CDR3 is TGTGCCAGCAGCGTATTAGGGGCTTCCTACAATGAGCAGTTCTTC. Protein sequence: CASSVLGASYNEQFF.

In this sample, this clone turned up a few times. The rearrangement uses TRBV5-1 and TRBJ1-1; a weak D match, TRBD1 (6 bases). Germline CDR1 is SGHRS and CDR2 is YFSETQ. Trimming took 4 bases from V and 7 from J, leaving 17 bases between them. CDR3 length equals 14 residues. CDR3 residues: CASSGYRVRDEAFF. CDR3 nucleotide sequence: TGCGCCAGCAGCGGATACAGGGTTCGGGATGAAGCTTTCTTT.

The J gene is TRBJ1-2, the V gene TRBV5-5; D may be TRBD1 (5 bases). CDR3 size: 14 residues. CDR1 SGHKS and CDR2 YYEKEE come from the germline V gene (reference sequence). V was trimmed by 2 bases and J by 6 bases, leaving 14 bases between them. For the CDR3, the DNA is TGTGCCAGCAGCTTTGAGCTCGGGGGGGATGGCTACACCTTC. Translation: CASSFELGGDGYTF.

In the case of this clone: A far larger clone differs by one base, so this is likely a read error. This rearrangement joins TRBV5-1 to TRBJ1-4; D unclear. Germline-derived CDR1 and CDR2 are SGHRS and YFSETQ. There are 15 residues in the CDR3. The CDR3: CASTPPRATNAKLFF. CDR3 DNA: TGCGCCAGCACCCCCCCGCGGGCAACTAATGCAAAACTGTTTTTT.

This chain links TRBV5-6 with TRBJ1-1; 9 nucleotides align to TRBD1. The junction had 6 bases not matched to a gene; V was cut back by 0 bases and J by 6 bases. The germline CDR1 and CDR2 sequences are SGHDT and YYEEEE. The CDR3 covers 15 residues. CDR3 loop: CASSLGTGAVAEAFF. The CDR3, as DNA: TGTGCCAGCAGCTTGGGGACAGGGGCGGTTGCTGAAGCTTTCTTT.

The CDR3 loop is CATTATGGSSYNSPLHF. CDR3 sequence (DNA): TGTGCCACAACCGCGACGGGCGGGAGCTCCTATAATTCACCCCTCCACTTT. This chain links TRBV19 with TRBJ1-6, with no clear D. This CDR3 contains 17 residues. Germline-derived CDR1 and CDR2 are LNHDA and SQIVND (reference sequence). The ends were cut back, 10 bases at V and 0 bases at J, with 19 bases in the middle. Full variable domain (missing parts from reference TRBV19 and TRBJ1-6): DGGITQSPKYLFRKEGQNVTLSCEQNLNHDAMYWYRQDPGQGLRLIYYSQIVNDFQKGDIAEGYSVSREKKESFPLTVTSAQKNPTAFYLCATTATGGSSYNSPLHFGNGTRLTVT.

In its sample, this clone was seen many times. The chain recombines TRBV4-3 with TRBJ2-3; D is perhaps TRBD2 (6 bases). The CDR3 covers 17 residues. Germline CDR1 LGHNA, CDR2 YSLEER. V was cut by 1 base and J by 0 bases, with 14 bases left in between. CDR3 sequence (DNA): TGCGCCAGCAGCCAAGGGTCTTGGGGGACTAGCACAGATACGCAGTATTTT. It codes for CASSQGSWGTSTDTQYF.

The V gene is TRBV19, the J gene TRBJ1-2; 9 nucleotides line up with TRBD1. CDR1 LNHDA and CDR2 SQIVND come from the germline V gene (reference sequence). V lost 6 bases, J lost 4 bases, and 6 bases stayed unmatched. The CDR3 is 14 amino acids. For the CDR3, the DNA is TGTGCCAGTAGCCCGGGACAGGGCCTCTATGGCTACACCTTC. Encoded protein: CASSPGQGLYGYTF.